This is a list of T cell receptor beta chains from one sample in a study of cytomegalovirus exposure and HLA in healthy donors. Measured with immunoSEQ multiplex PCR; TCRdb has only the in-frame clones, and not every one. Here the sample spans over 150,000 clones, approximately 80% being singletons. Sequenced material: PBMCs. These receptors were collected from a male donor in good health and CMV-seronegative. Both conserved end residues are part of each CDR3. A D gene is named only where the DNA matches it firmly.

j_call cdr3_length v_call d_call cdr3_aa cdr3_nt
TRBJ1-5 12 TRBV29-1 NA CSVEEEGQPQHF TGCAGCGTTGAAGAGGAGGGGCAGCCCCAGCATTTT
TRBJ2-7 15 TRBV4-2 NA CASSQEGGVGYEQYF TGTGCCAGCAGCCAAGAAGGCGGGGTTGGTTACGAGCAGTACTTC
TRBJ2-7 16 TRBV7-9 TRBD2 CASSSLLAGVGDEQYF TGTGCCAGCAGCTCTCTACTAGCGGGAGTAGGTGACGAGCAGTACTTC
TRBJ1-1 12 TRBV29-1 NA CSVETGGTEAFF TGCAGCGTTGAGACGGGGGGCACTGAAGCTTTCTTT
TRBJ2-3 15 TRBV7-2 NA CASSLAPGRTDTQYF TGTGCCAGCAGCTTAGCGCCGGGTCGCACAGATACGCAGTATTTT
TRBJ2-7 12 TRBV28 TRBD1 CASSPPGGEQYF TGTGCCAGCAGTCCCCCAGGGGGCGAGCAGTACTTC
TRBJ2-2 12 TRBV7-2 TRBD2 CASSYTGGLLFF TGTGCCAGCAGCTATACGGGGGGGCTGCTGTTTTTT
TRBJ2-1 16 TRBV19 TRBD2 CASSIVGLAGHNEQFF TGTGCCAGTAGTATAGTCGGGCTAGCGGGGCACAATGAGCAGTTCTTC
TRBJ2-7 14 TRBV4-3 NA CASSQEAISYEQYF TGCGCCAGCAGCCAAGAAGCGATATCCTACGAGCAGTACTTC
TRBJ2-1 16 TRBV6-1 TRBD1 CASSEEEGDRDNEQFF TGTGCCAGCAGTGAAGAAGAGGGGGACAGGGATAATGAGCAGTTCTTC
TRBJ2-7 14 TRBV13 NA CASSSRQDSYEQYF TGTGCCAGCAGTTCTAGACAGGACTCCTACGAGCAGTACTTC
TRBJ2-6 15 TRBV28 NA CASGETGTGANVLTF TGTGCCAGCGGTGAAACAGGAACCGGGGCCAACGTCCTGACTTTC
TRBJ2-5 15 TRBV7-2 TRBD1 CASSWPTGGRETQYF TGTGCCAGCAGCTGGCCGACAGGGGGCAGGGAGACCCAGTACTTC